The entry that follows covers one T cell receptor beta chain sequence. Its target is not known. Alongside a J-beta primer mix, a sample-barcoded 5' primer served in a second PCR lasting about 7 to 12 cycles. TCRdb itself ran the 5' RACE reads through MiXCR, one entry per CDR3 protein. The sample contains hundreds of thousands of distinct CDR3 sequences, 58% of which appear only once. The sample originates from a study of blood T cells in healthy people across ages. The CDR3 is 12 amino acids. With 8 bases clipped from V and 6 bases from J, the junction kept 3 bases outside the gene matches. Germline V lookup: CDR1 KGHDR, CDR2 SFDVKD. Study results and caveats: The unsorted PBMCs prevented any conclusive comparison of naive versus antigen-experienced cells.

The sequenced sample was blood. The gene calls are TRBV24-1 and TRBJ2-1, with 7 bases fitting TRBD1. The receptor comes from a young man in good health. The CDR3 here is CATIDRANEQFF. DNA for the CDR3: TGTGCCACCATCGACAGGGCCAATGAGCAGTTCTTC.